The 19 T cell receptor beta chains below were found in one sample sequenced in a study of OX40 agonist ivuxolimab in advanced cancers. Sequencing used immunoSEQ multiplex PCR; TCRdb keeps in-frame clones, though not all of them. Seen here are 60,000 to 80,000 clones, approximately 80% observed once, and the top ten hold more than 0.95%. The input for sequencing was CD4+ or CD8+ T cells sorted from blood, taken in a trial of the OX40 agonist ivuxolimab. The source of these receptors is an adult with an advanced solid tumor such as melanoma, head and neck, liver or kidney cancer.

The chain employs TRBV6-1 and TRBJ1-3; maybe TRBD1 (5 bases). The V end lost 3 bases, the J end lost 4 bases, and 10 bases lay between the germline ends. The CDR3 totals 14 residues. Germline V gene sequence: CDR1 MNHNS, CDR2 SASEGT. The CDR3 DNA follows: TGTGCCAGCAGTGACCAGGGTCTCGGAAACACCATATATTTT. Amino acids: CASSDQGLGNTIYF.

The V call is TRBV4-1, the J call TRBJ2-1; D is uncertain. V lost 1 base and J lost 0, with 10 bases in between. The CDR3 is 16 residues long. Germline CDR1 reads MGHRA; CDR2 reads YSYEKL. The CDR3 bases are TGCGCCAGCAGCCAAGGGGGAACAAGCTCCTACAATGAGCAGTTCTTC. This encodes CASSQGGTSSYNEQFF.

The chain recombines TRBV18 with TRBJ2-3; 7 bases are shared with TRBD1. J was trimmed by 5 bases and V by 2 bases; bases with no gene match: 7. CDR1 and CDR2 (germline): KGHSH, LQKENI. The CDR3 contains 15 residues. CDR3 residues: CASSPFQGVRDTQYF. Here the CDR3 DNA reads TGTGCCAGCTCACCATTCCAGGGGGTCAGAGATACGCAGTATTTT. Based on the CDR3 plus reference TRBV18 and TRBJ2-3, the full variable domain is NAGVMQNPRHLVRRRGQEARLRCSPMKGHSHVYWYRQLPEEGLKFMVYLQKENIIDESGMPKERFSAEFPKEGPSILRIQQVVRGDSAAYFCASSPFQGVRDTQYFGPGTRLTVL.

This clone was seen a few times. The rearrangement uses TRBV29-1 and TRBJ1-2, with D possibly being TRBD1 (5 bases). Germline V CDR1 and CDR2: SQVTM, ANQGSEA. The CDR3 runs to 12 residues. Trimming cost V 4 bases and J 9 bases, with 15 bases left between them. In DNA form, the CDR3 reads TGCAGCGTTGCGAGTAGGGGAAGGAGCTACACCTTC. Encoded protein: CSVASRGRSYTF.

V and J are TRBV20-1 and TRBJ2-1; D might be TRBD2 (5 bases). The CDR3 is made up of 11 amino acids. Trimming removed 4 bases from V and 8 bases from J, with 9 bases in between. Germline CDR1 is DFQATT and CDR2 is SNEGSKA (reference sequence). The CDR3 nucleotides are TGCAGTGCTAAAAGAGGGCATGAGCAGTTCTTC. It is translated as CSAKRGHEQFF.

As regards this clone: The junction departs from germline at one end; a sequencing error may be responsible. CDR3 amino acids: CASSQALANYGYTF. The CDR3 DNA reads as TGTGCCAGCAGTCAAGCGTTAGCTAACTATGGCTACACCTTC. The V and J genes are TRBV2 and TRBJ1-2, with unresolved D. CDR1 and CDR2 from the germline V gene are SNHLY and FYNNEI. CDR3 size: 14 residues.

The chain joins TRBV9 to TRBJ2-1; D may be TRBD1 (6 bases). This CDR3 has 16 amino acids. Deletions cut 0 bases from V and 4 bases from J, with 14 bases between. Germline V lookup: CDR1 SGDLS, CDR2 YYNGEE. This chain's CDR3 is CASSVGGQIGYNEQFF. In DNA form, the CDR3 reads TGTGCCAGCAGCGTAGGTGGACAGATCGGATACAATGAGCAGTTCTTC.

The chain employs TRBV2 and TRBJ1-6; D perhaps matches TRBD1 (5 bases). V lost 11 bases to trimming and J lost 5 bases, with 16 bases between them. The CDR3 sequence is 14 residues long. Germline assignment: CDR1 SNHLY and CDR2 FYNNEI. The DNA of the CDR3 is TGTGCCGGGACCCGGACGGGGGATAATTCACCCCTCCACTTT. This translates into CAGTRTGDNSPLHF.

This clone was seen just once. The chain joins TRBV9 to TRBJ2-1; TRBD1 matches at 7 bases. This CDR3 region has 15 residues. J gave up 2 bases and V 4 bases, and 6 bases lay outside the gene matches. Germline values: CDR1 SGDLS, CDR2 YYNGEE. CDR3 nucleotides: TGTGCCAGCAGCAGGGGGCCAGGGACCTACAATGAGCAGTTCTTC. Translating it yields CASSRGPGTYNEQFF.

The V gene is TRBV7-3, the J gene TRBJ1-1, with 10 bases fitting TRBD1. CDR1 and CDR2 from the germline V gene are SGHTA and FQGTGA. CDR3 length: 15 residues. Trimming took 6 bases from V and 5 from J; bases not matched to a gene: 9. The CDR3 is CASRAGGTGETEAFF. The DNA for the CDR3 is TGTGCCAGCAGGGCCGGCGGGACAGGGGAAACTGAAGCTTTCTTT.

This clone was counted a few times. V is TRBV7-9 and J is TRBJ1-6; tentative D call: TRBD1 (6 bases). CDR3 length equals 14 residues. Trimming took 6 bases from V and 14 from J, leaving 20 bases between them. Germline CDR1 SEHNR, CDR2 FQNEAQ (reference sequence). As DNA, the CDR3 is TGTGCCAGCAGTTTCGACAGGTCATCCACGACCCTCCACTTT. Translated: CASSFDRSSTTLHF.

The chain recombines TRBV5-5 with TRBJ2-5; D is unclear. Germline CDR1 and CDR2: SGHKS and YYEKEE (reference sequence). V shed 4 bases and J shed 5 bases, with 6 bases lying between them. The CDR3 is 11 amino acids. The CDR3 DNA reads TGTGCCAGCAGCGTACATGAGACCCAGTACTTC. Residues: CASSVHETQYF.

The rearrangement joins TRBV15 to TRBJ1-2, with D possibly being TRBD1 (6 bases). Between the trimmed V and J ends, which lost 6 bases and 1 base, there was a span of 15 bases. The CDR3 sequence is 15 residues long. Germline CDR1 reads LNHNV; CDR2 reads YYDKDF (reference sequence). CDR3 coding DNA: TGTGCCACCAGGATCGACAGGTTTGATAACTATGGCTACACCTTC. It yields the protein CATRIDRFDNYGYTF.

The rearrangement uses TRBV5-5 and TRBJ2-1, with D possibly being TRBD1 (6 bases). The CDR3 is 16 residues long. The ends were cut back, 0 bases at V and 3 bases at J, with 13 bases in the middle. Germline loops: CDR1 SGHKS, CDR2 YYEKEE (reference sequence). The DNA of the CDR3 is TGTGCCAGCAGCTTGGATTTTCAGGGGTTCTACAATGAGCAGTTCTTC. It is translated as CASSLDFQGFYNEQFF.

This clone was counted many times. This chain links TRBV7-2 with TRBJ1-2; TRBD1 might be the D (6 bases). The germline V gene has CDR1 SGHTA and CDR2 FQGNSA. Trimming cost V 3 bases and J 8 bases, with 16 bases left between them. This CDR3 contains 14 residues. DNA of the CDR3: TGTGCCAGCAGCTTTGGACAGCGAGCAGGGGGCTACACCTTC. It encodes CASSFGQRAGGYTF.

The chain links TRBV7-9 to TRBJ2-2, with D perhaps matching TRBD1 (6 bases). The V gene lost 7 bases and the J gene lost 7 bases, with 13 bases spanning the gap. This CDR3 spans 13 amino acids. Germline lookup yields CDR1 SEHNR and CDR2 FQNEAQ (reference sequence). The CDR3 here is CASTGALHGELFF. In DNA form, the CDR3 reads TGTGCCAGCACAGGGGCGCTCCACGGGGAGCTGTTTTTT.

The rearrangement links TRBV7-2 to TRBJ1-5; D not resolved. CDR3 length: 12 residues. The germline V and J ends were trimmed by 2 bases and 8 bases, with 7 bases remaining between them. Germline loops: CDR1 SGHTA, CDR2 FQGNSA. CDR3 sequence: CASSLTREPQHF. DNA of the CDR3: TGTGCCAGCAGCTTAACGAGAGAGCCCCAGCATTTT.

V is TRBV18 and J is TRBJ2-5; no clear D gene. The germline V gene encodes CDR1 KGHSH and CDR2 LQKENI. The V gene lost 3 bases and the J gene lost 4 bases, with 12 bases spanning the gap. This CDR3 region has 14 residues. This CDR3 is CASSPPAQRETQYF. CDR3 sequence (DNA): TGTGCCAGCTCACCCCCGGCCCAACGAGAGACCCAGTACTTC. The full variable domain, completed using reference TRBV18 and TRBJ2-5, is NAGVMQNPRHLVRRRGQEARLRCSPMKGHSHVYWYRQLPEEGLKFMVYLQKENIIDESGMPKERFSAEFPKEGPSILRIQQVVRGDSAAYFCASSPPAQRETQYFGPGTRLLVL.

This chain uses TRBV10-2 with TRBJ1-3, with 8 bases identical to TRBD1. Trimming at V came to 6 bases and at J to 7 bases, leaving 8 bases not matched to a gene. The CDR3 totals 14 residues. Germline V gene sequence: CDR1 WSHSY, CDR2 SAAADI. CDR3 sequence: CASRDGQGGNTIYF. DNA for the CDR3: TGCGCCAGCAGAGATGGACAGGGTGGGAACACCATATATTTT.